The clone carrying this T cell receptor beta chain has only one observation. In the authors' workflow: Researchers report that nucleated cell counts were estimated from reference gene primer amplification. Sequenced by immunoSEQ multiplex PCR; TCRdb stores in-frame clones only, minus some. V, J and clone size reflect that table, while D and trimming were determined from the DNA. The repertoire holds more than 70,000 clones, with 75% to 95% as singletons. This CDR3 has 16 residues. V dropped 5 bases and J dropped 6; count of bases not matched to a gene: 9. In germline, CDR1 is LGHDT, CDR2 YNNKEL (reference sequence). The data stem from a study of blood T cell repertoires in COVID-19. Across the whole study: Samples came from the United States, Italy and Spain, spanning acute and convalescent COVID-19. The cDNA or gDNA used as material had been derived from T cells, B-cell-depleted T cells, or PBMCs.

This chain connects TRBV3-1 (or the pseudogene TRBV3-2) to TRBJ2-3, with 12 bases that match TRBD2. The sequence was obtained from a woman aged 45 to 65 in a cohort sampled during active COVID-19. The sequencing sample was made of peripheral blood. The CDR3 here is CASSTTSGRRSDTQYF. Here the CDR3 DNA reads TGTGCCAGCAGCACGACTAGCGGGAGACGTTCGGATACGCAGTATTTT.